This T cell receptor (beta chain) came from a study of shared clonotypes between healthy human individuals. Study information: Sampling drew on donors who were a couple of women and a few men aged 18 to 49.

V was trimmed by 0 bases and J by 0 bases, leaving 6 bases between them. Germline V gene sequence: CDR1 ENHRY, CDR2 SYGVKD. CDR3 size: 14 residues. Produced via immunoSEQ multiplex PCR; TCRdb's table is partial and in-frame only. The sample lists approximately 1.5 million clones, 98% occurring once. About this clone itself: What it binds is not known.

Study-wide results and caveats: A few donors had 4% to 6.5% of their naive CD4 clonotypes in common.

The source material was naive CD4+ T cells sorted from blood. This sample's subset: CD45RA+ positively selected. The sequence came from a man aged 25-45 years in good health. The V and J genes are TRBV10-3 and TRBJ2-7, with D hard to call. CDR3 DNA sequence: TGTGCCATCAGTGAGTCGCTGTCCTCCTACGAGCAGTACTTC. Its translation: CAISESLSSYEQYF.